This TCR beta chain was identified during a study of a mutant IDH1 vaccine in newly diagnosed glioma. Germline loops: CDR1 LNHDA, CDR2 SQIVND (reference sequence). The CDR3 runs 15 residues. V shed 3 bases, J shed 1 base, and the junction held 6 bases outside the gene matches. Time point in this sample: baseline, week 1 (first vaccination visit). Documented treatment: pre-vaccination baseline after standard-of-care therapy. Findings of the study overall: Pseudoprogression seemed unrelated to changes in top peripheral T cell clonotypes.

Points on this clone: Its antigen is not identified.

Repertoires were generated with immunoSEQ multiplex PCR, while TCRdb's copy carries only in-frame clones and drops some. The sample lists 70,000 to 100,000 clones, roughly 80% occurring once. The receptor comes from a man in his forties with glioma. Some clones in this sample may be carry-over from other donors' samples. Sequenced material: PBMCs, taken from a glioma patient treated with radiotherapy, temozolomide or both. The rearrangement joins TRBV19 to TRBJ2-7; 7 positions agree with TRBD1. The CDR3 region has the DNA TGTGCCAGTAGTATGACAGGGTTGCTTTCCTACGAGCAGTACTTC. Encoded protein: CASSMTGLLSYEQYF. Supplemented by reference TRBV19 and TRBJ2-7, the full variable domain reads DGGITQSPKYLFRKEGQNVTLSCEQNLNHDAMYWYRQDPGQGLRLIYYSQIVNDFQKGDIAEGYSVSREKKESFPLTVTSAQKNPTAFYLCASSMTGLLSYEQYFGPGTRLTVT.